These 17 T cell receptor beta chains came from one sample sequenced in a study of somatic mutations in cytotoxic T cells in rheumatoid arthritis. Some clones are missing from TCRdb's copy, which holds only in-frame ones; the method was immunoSEQ multiplex PCR. The sample includes some 10,000 clones, about 84% of them seen just once. The sequenced sample was CD8+ T cells sorted from blood. Receptor source: an adult with rheumatoid arthritis.

The V gene is TRBV7-9, the J gene TRBJ2-5, with D perhaps TRBD1 or TRBD2 (5 bases each). CDR3 size: 14 residues. Between the trimmed V and J ends, which lost 1 base and 5 bases, there was a span of 11 bases. CDR1 SEHNR and CDR2 FQNEAQ come from the germline V gene (reference sequence). CDR3: CASSLVDGTETQYF. CDR3 in DNA: TGTGCCAGCAGCTTAGTAGACGGGACGGAGACCCAGTACTTC.

This sequence joins TRBV4-1 and TRBJ2-5; 9 bases are a match to TRBD1. This CDR3 is built from 15 residues. J was trimmed by 5 bases and V by 1 base; bases with no gene match: 5. CDR1 and CDR2 (germline): MGHRA, YSYEKL. CDR3 protein: CASSQGWTGAETQYF. The DNA for the CDR3 is TGCGCCAGCAGCCAAGGATGGACAGGGGCGGAGACCCAGTACTTC.

CDR3: CASTPGGNPAYEQYF. The DNA of the CDR3 is TGTGCCAGTACCCCGGGAGGGAATCCCGCCTACGAGCAGTACTTC. The chain combines TRBV19 with TRBJ2-7; 8 bases map to TRBD2. The trim removed 7 bases at V and 2 bases at J, leaving 10 bases unmatched. Germline V gives CDR1 LNHDA, CDR2 SQIVND (reference sequence). The CDR3 is made up of 15 amino acids.

On this clone itself: One junction end does not reproduce the germline sequence, and a read error may be involved. The chain joins TRBV19 to TRBJ1-1, with D unclear. Per germline, CDR1 LNHDA and CDR2 SQIVND (reference sequence). The CDR3 length is 14 residues. This CDR3 reads CASSIGRANTEAFF. The CDR3 DNA is TGTGCCAGCAGTATCGGTAGGGCGAACACTGAAGCTTTCTTT.

This clone was seen only a few times. The chain links TRBV29-1 to TRBJ1-4; D remains unclear. Trimming left V 5 bases short and J 8 bases short, with 12 bases between. The CDR3 contains 12 residues. The germline V gene has CDR1 SQVTM and CDR2 ANQGSEA. CDR3 sequence: CSVLPDDEKLFF. The CDR3 region has the DNA TGCAGCGTTTTACCGGACGACGAAAAACTGTTTTTT.

Worth noting for this clone: A read error may account for a junction end that differs from germline. The chain combines TRBV28 with TRBJ2-7; D gene unclear. The length of the CDR3 is 17 residues. Germline CDR1 MDHEN, CDR2 SYDVKM. The CDR3 is CASSLRVLGIPPYEQYF. Here the CDR3 DNA reads TGTGCCAGCAGTTTACGTGTCCTAGGGATCCCCCCCTATGAGCAGTACTTC. Full variable domain (remainder filled in from reference TRBV28 and TRBJ2-7): DVKVTQSSRYLVKRTGEKVFLECVQDMDHENMFWYRQDPGLGLRLIYFSYDVKMKEKGDIPEGYSVSREKKERFSLILESASTNQTSMYLCASSLRVLGIPPYEQYFGPGTRLTVT.

Only a few counts were recorded for this clone. This chain connects TRBV4-2 to TRBJ1-2; TRBD1 matches at 8 bases. CDR3 length: 15 residues. V lost 2 bases and J lost 4; bases outside the gene matches: 6. CDR1 is LGHNA and CDR2 is YNFKEQ in the germline V gene. CDR3 sequence: CASSQTQGAGYGYTF. DNA of the CDR3: TGTGCCAGCAGCCAAACCCAGGGGGCCGGCTATGGCTACACCTTC.

The chain joins TRBV27 to TRBJ2-6; TRBD1 or TRBD2 may be the D gene (5 bases each). Germline V gives CDR1 MNHEY, CDR2 SMNVEV (reference sequence). CDR3 length equals 19 residues. Between the trimmed V and J ends, which lost 0 bases and 1 base, there was a span of 16 bases. The CDR3, as DNA: TGTGCCAGCAGTTTATCGACGAGGGGTTTTTCTTCTGGGGCCAACGTCCTGACTTTC. It yields the protein CASSLSTRGFSSGANVLTF.

The chain links TRBV6-5 to TRBJ2-1; unclear D gene. Germline CDR1 MNHEY, CDR2 SVGAGI. V lost 3 bases and J 9 bases, leaving 9 bases between the germline ends. CDR3 length: 12 amino acids. This CDR3 reads CASSYQPGEQFF. As DNA, the CDR3 is TGTGCCAGCAGTTATCAGCCTGGTGAGCAGTTCTTC.

This rearrangement joins TRBV5-6 to TRBJ1-1; D remains unclear. The V gene lost 2 bases and the J gene lost 2 bases, with 16 bases spanning the gap. The germline gives CDR1 SGHDT, CDR2 YYEEEE. CDR3 size: 16 residues. The CDR3 sequence: CASSLSTFVHNTEAFF. The CDR3 DNA reads TGTGCCAGCAGCTTATCTACCTTCGTCCATAACACTGAAGCTTTCTTT.

This clone was seen more than once but under ten times. The rearrangement links TRBV4-1 to TRBJ2-7; 9 bases agree with TRBD1. Germline CDR1 and CDR2: MGHRA and YSYEKL. The CDR3 is made up of 14 amino acids. Trimming at V came to 4 bases and at J to 6 bases, leaving 7 bases not matched to a gene. The CDR3 coding sequence is TGCGCCAGCAGCCGCGGACAGGGGACCTTCGAGCAGTACTTC. Translating gives CASSRGQGTFEQYF.

The rearrangement joins TRBV6-5 to TRBJ2-7; D is possibly TRBD2 (5 bases). The CDR3 consists of 12 residues. V was shortened by 6 bases and J by 4 bases, with 10 bases between the two germline ends. Per the germline V gene, CDR1 is MNHEY and CDR2 is SVGAGI. The CDR3 here is CASSPTSYEQYF. CDR3 DNA sequence: TGTGCCAGCAGCCCAACTAGTTACGAGCAGTACTTC.

The V gene is TRBV5-4, the J gene TRBJ1-1, with 9 bases lining up with TRBD1. The CDR3 sequence is 15 residues long. Germline V CDR1 and CDR2: SGHNT, YYREEE (reference sequence). Trimming at V came to 2 bases and at J to 5 bases, leaving 7 bases not matched to a gene. Here the CDR3 reads CASSLQGARSTEAFF. CDR3 nucleotides: TGTGCCAGCAGCTTACAGGGGGCAAGGTCGACTGAAGCTTTCTTT.

The CDR3: CASSQEGNFPYEQYF. CDR3 bases: TGCGCCAGCAGCCAAGAGGGCAATTTTCCCTACGAGCAGTACTTC. The rearrangement joins TRBV4-3 to TRBJ2-7; D is unclear. Germline V lookup: CDR1 LGHNA, CDR2 YSLEER. CDR3 size: 15 residues. The V gene lost 0 bases and the J gene lost 2 bases, with 11 bases spanning the gap.

The CDR3 bases are TGTGCCAGCCTGGAGGCCCGCAACTATGGCTACACCTTC. It is translated as CASLEARNYGYTF. V usage is TRBV30 and J usage is TRBJ1-2; D remains ambiguous. Germline CDR1 is GTSNPN and CDR2 is SVGIG (reference sequence). The CDR3 runs to 13 residues. V shed 8 bases and J shed 2 bases, with 15 bases lying between them. Looking up the rest from reference TRBV30 and TRBJ1-2 gives the full variable domain: SQTIHQWPATLVQPVGSPLSLECTVEGTSNPNLYWYRQAAGRGLQLLFYSVGIGQISSEVPQNLSASRPQDRQFILSSKKLLLSDSGFYLCASLEARNYGYTFGSGTRLTVV.

The V and J genes are TRBV4-1 and TRBJ2-5, with D perhaps TRBD1 (6 bases). This CDR3 is 15 amino acids long. The V end was cut by 3 bases, the J end by 3 bases, with 14 bases between. Germline CDR1 is MGHRA and CDR2 is YSYEKL. The CDR3 DNA follows: TGCGCCAGCAGCCACCCCCCGGCAGGGGAAGAGACCCAGTACTTC. Its protein is CASSHPPAGEETQYF.

This clone showed up just once. The J gene is TRBJ2-1, the V gene TRBV10-3, with D tentatively TRBD1 or TRBD2 (5 bases each). The CDR3 covers 13 residues. The germline gives CDR1 ENHRY, CDR2 SYGVKD. Between the trimmed V and J ends, which lost 7 bases and 5 bases, there was a span of 12 bases. CDR3 amino acids: CAITRGLNNEQFF. Written as DNA, the CDR3 is TGTGCCATCACTCGGGGCCTTAACAATGAGCAGTTCTTC.